This T cell receptor beta chain stems from a study of cytomegalovirus exposure and HLA in healthy donors. The wider study: There were about 85 million unique TCRs (from HLA-typed donors) in an early data release.

This clone was detected many times. The antigen remains unidentified. With 60 Vbeta and 13 Jbeta primers, the PCR was carried out. The method was immunoSEQ multiplex PCR; TCRdb's version includes in-frame clones alone and lacks a portion of them. Of 150,000 to 250,000 clones listed, less than 85% are singletons. Study observations and caveats: A later analysis found common viral pathogens apparently linked to several of the most significant clusters. In an earlier analysis, in 587 donors, most V segments appeared productive either ~87% or ~30% of the time.

The sequence was obtained from a girl between 5 and 17 years old in good health and CMV-seropositive. Sequenced: PBMCs.

The CDR3 sequence: CASSDGRGSTDTQYF. CDR3 nucleotides: TGTGCCAGCAGTGACGGTAGGGGTAGCACAGATACGCAGTATTTT. The chain links TRBV6-4 to TRBJ2-3; possible D gene TRBD1, 5 bases. V lost 2 bases, J lost 0 bases, and 9 bases lay in between. The length of the CDR3 is 15 residues. Germline lookup yields CDR1 MRHNA and CDR2 SNTAGT.